This is a list of T cell receptor beta chains from one sample in a study of regulatory T cells in long-lasting Graves disease. One entry per CDR3 protein, called by TCRdb with MiXCR from the multiplex PCR reads. The data contain under 800,000 distinct CDR3 sequences, about 16% of them singletons. These data also formed part of another study, on T cells in Graves' hyperthyroidism and ophthalmopathy.

The sample here was peripheral blood mononuclear cells (PBMCs), taken at new diagnosis, from a patient treated with antithyroid drugs. The receptor source for this set is a woman in her thirties with Graves disease. Both conserved end residues are part of each CDR3. A D gene is named only where the DNA matches it firmly. Expanded clones get a size class; other rows say once, few or many, or leave the size out.

NA	TRBV28	many	TRBJ1-2	CASSLQYGYTF	TGTGCCAGCAGCTTACAGTATGGCTACACCTTC
NA	TRBV27	NA	TRBJ2-5	CASGPEGTSETQYF	TGTGCCAGCGGGCCCGAGGGGACGTCGGAGACCCAGTACTTC
TRBD2	TRBV13	few	TRBJ2-7	CASSPRSGSAYEQYF	TGTGCCAGCAGCCCCAGGAGCGGGAGCGCCTACGAGCAGTACTTC
NA	TRBV28	few	TRBJ1-6	CASSLGQGQGNSPLHF	TGTGCCAGCAGTTTAGGCCAGGGTCAGGGGAATTCACCCCTCCACTTT
NA	TRBV27	many	TRBJ1-5	CASSLRFAGGNQPQHF	TGTGCCAGCAGTTTACGTTTCGCGGGGGGCAATCAGCCCCAGCATTTT
NA	TRBV2	many	TRBJ1-5	CASSEKGSGSNQPQHF	TGTGCCAGCAGTGAAAAGGGATCGGGGAGCAATCAGCCCCAGCATTTT
NA	TRBV25-1	many	TRBJ1-2	CASSRGYGYTF	TGTGCCAGCAGTCGGGGGTATGGCTACACCTTC
TRBD2	TRBV20-1	many	TRBJ2-7	CSAANSGSSYEQYF	TGCAGTGCTGCCAATAGCGGGAGCTCCTACGAGCAGTACTTC
NA	TRBV6-2/TRBV6-3	NA	TRBJ2-4	CASSYLQATSAKNIQYF	TGTGCCAGCAGTTACTTACAGGCGACATCAGCCAAAAACATTCAGTACTTC
TRBD1	TRBV11-3	many	TRBJ2-1	CASSFHGQGKYNEQFF	TGTGCCAGCAGCTTCCATGGACAGGGTAAATACAATGAGCAGTTCTTC
TRBD1	TRBV28	NA	TRBJ1-6	CASSTQGTGDHSPLHF	TGTGCCAGCAGTACGCAAGGGACAGGGGACCATTCACCCCTCCACTTT
NA	TRBV6-1	NA	TRBJ2-3	CASREWGRLTDTQYF	TGTGCCAGCAGGGAATGGGGGCGCCTCACAGATACGCAGTATTTT
NA	TRBV10-3	NA	TRBJ1-5	CAISESGDGQPQHF	TGTGCCATCAGTGAGTCAGGGGATGGACAGCCCCAGCATTTT
TRBD2	TRBV6-1	NA	TRBJ2-3	CASSTSGTSLYF	TGTGCCAGCAGTACGAGCGGGACCTCTCTATATTTT
NA	TRBV20-1	few	TRBJ2-2	CSAREGVNTGELFF	TGCAGTGCTAGAGAGGGAGTGAACACCGGGGAGCTGTTTTTT
TRBD2	TRBV20-1	few	TRBJ2-1	CSARDQLGLAGGPSYNEQFF	TGCAGTGCTAGAGATCAATTAGGACTAGCGGGAGGACCCTCCTACAATGAGCAGTTCTTC
NA	TRBV11-2	many	TRBJ2-1	CASSLGAQGEQFF	TGTGCCAGCAGCTTAGGGGCGCAAGGAGAGCAGTTCTTC
NA	TRBV3-1	few	TRBJ2-2	CASSQTAGELFF	TGTGCCAGCAGCCAAACCGCCGGGGAGCTGTTTTTT
NA	TRBV28	many	TRBJ1-1	CASSPTMNTEAFF	TGTGCCAGCAGCCCTACAATGAACACTGAAGCTTTCTTT
TRBD2	TRBV29-1	many	TRBJ2-3	CSVVSGLTGADTQYF	TGCAGCGTCGTATCGGGACTAACCGGTGCGGATACGCAGTATTTT
NA	TRBV6-5	NA	TRBJ1-3	CASSYRAAFSGNTIYF	TGTGCCAGCAGTTATCGGGCCGCTTTCTCTGGAAACACCATATATTTT
NA	TRBV9	once	TRBJ2-3	CASSVSTSVIGDTQYF	TGTGCCAGCAGCGTAAGTACCAGCGTAATCGGAGATACGCAGTATTTT
NA	TRBV28	many	TRBJ2-1	CASSRPGTSNEQFF	TGTGCCAGCAGTCGTCCGGGGACCTCCAATGAGCAGTTCTTC
TRBD1	TRBV12-3/TRBV12-4	NA	TRBJ2-6	CASTRRQGNVLTF	TGTGCCAGCACTCGAAGACAGGGGAACGTCCTGACTTTC
NA	TRBV11-2	NA	TRBJ2-3	CASSLRAPGFDTQYF	TGTGCCAGCAGCTTAAGGGCGCCGGGGTTCGATACGCAGTATTTT
NA	TRBV29-1	few	TRBJ2-3	CSVVPGTDTQYF	TGCAGCGTTGTACCGGGAACAGATACGCAGTATTTT
NA	TRBV19	many	TRBJ1-1	CASSIKSENTEAFF	TGTGCCAGTAGTATAAAGTCGGAGAACACTGAAGCTTTCTTT
NA	TRBV7-9	many	TRBJ2-7	CASSSTGDSTYEQYF	TGTGCCAGCAGCAGTACGGGAGACTCTACCTACGAGCAGTACTTC
NA	TRBV3-1	few	TRBJ2-3	CASSQEGGSTDTQYF	TGTGCCAGCAGCCAAGAAGGGGGTAGCACAGATACGCAGTATTTT
NA	TRBV20-1	many	TRBJ1-2	CSERQLNYGYTF	TGCAGTGAAAGACAGTTGAACTATGGCTACACCTTC
TRBD1	TRBV28	many	TRBJ1-2	CASREGGDYGYTF	TGTGCCAGCCGCGAAGGGGGCGACTATGGCTACACCTTC
TRBD2	TRBV12-3/TRBV12-4	many	TRBJ2-5	CASTLGGLAGGRETQYF	TGTGCCAGCACCTTGGGGGGGCTAGCGGGAGGAAGGGAGACCCAGTACTTC
TRBD1	TRBV27	many	TRBJ1-2	CASKETGGNGYTF	TGTGCCAGCAAAGAAACAGGGGGCAATGGCTACACCTTC
TRBD1	TRBV19	few	TRBJ1-2	CASSMAGGNYGYTF	TGTGCCAGTAGTATGGCAGGGGGCAACTATGGCTACACCTTC
NA	TRBV20-1	NA	TRBJ2-3	CSASPTSKDTQYF	TGCAGTGCTAGCCCCACTAGCAAGGATACGCAGTATTTT
NA	TRBV30	few	TRBJ1-6	CASGAGVTPLHF	TGTGCTAGTGGGGCAGGGGTGACACCCCTCCACTTT
TRBD1	TRBV28	many	TRBJ1-4	CASSLTGAANEKLFF	TGTGCCAGCAGTTTGACAGGGGCGGCTAATGAAAAACTGTTTTTT
NA	TRBV18	many	TRBJ1-1	CASSPTEMNTEAFF	TGTGCCAGCAGTCCGACAGAAATGAACACTGAAGCTTTCTTT
TRBD2	TRBV6-1	NA	TRBJ2-1	CASSQASGGLGSYNEQFF	TGTGCCAGCAGTCAGGCTAGCGGGGGGCTCGGCTCCTACAATGAGCAGTTCTTC
NA	TRBV6-1	NA	TRBJ1-6	CASSTPGRNFNSPLHF	TGTGCCAGCAGTACCCCAGGACGGAATTTTAATTCACCCCTCCACTTT
NA	TRBV7-2	NA	TRBJ2-3	CASSLIIRGTDTQYF	TGTGCCAGCAGCTTAATTATTAGGGGCACAGATACGCAGTATTTT
TRBD1	TRBV6-1	many	TRBJ2-2	CASSTGTGTGELFF	TGTGCCAGCAGCACCGGGACAGGGACCGGGGAGCTGTTTTTT
NA	TRBV20-1	many	TRBJ1-2	CSAREMYGYTF	TGCAGTGCTAGAGAAATGTATGGCTACACCTTC
NA	TRBV29-1	NA	TRBJ2-7	CSADVGAGPDEQYF	TGCAGCGCTGACGTCGGGGCCGGTCCCGACGAGCAGTACTTC
NA	TRBV12-3/TRBV12-4	NA	TRBJ2-7	CASSRQAFYEQYF	TGTGCCAGCAGTCGACAGGCGTTCTACGAGCAGTACTTC
TRBD2	TRBV28	many	TRBJ2-2	CASSFPSRETSGPTGELFF	TGTGCCAGCAGTTTCCCGAGCAGGGAGACTAGCGGCCCCACCGGGGAGCTGTTTTTT
NA	TRBV5-6	NA	TRBJ1-1	CASSHWTDTEAFF	TGTGCCAGCAGCCATTGGACAGACACTGAAGCTTTCTTT
NA	TRBV7-8	many	TRBJ1-1	CASSLRPALGREAFF	TGTGCCAGCAGCTTACGGCCGGCCCTTGGAAGGGAAGCTTTCTTT
TRBD2	TRBV2	many	TRBJ2-5	CASRQLAGESETQYF	TGTGCCAGCAGACAACTAGCGGGAGAGTCAGAGACCCAGTACTTC
NA	TRBV28	few	TRBJ2-1	CASRVPGVNNEQFF	TGTGCCAGCAGAGTTCCCGGCGTAAACAATGAGCAGTTCTTC
NA	TRBV29-1	once	TRBJ2-2	CSVGWHTGELSF	TGCAGCGTTGGTTGGCACACCGGGGAGCTGTCTTTT
NA	TRBV11-2	NA	TRBJ2-3	CASSSRSGLDTQYF	TGTGCCAGCAGCTCCCGGAGCGGCTTAGATACGCAGTATTTT
NA	TRBV12-3/TRBV12-4	many	TRBJ2-7	CASSLDSSSYEQYF	TGTGCCAGCAGTCTGGACAGCAGCTCCTACGAGCAGTACTTC
NA	TRBV12-3/TRBV12-4	NA	TRBJ1-5	CASSWGAEQPNQPQHF	TGTGCCAGCAGTTGGGGGGCGGAACAGCCCAATCAGCCCCAGCATTTT
NA	TRBV6-5	NA	TRBJ1-6	CASSYSIGLGAYNSPLHF	TGTGCCAGCAGTTACTCGATAGGTCTCGGCGCCTATAATTCACCCCTCCACTTT